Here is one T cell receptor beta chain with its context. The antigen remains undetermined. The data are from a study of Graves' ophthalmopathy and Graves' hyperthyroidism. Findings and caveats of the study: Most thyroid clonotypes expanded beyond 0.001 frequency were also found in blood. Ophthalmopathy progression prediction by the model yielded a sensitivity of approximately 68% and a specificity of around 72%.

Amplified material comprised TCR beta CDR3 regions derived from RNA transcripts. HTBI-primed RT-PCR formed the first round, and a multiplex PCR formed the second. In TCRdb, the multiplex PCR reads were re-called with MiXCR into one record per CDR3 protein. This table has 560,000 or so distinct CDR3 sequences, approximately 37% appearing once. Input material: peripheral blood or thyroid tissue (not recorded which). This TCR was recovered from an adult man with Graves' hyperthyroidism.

DNA of the CDR3: TGCAGCGCTAGAGGGATGGATAACTATGGCTACACCTTC. Translating gives CSARGMDNYGYTF. The gene calls are TRBV29-1 and TRBJ1-2, with D unresolved. Trimming removed 7 bases from V and 1 base from J, with 13 bases in between. Germline CDR1 SQVTM, CDR2 ANQGSEA. The CDR3 sequence is 13 residues long.